Each of the 23 T cell receptor beta chains below was sequenced from the same sample in a study of blood T cell repertoires in COVID-19 (TCRdb year 2020). The library was obtained by the immunoSEQ multiplex PCR assay. The clones in this table, taken by TCRdb from immuneACCESS, are in-frame only. Not every clone is retained; where verified, under half of the shortfall comes from an unresolved V gene, and the cause of the rest is unknown. In all, the sample holds about 280,000 clones, and about four fifths of those were seen once. The biggest ten clones account for approximately 10% of the sample. Material: peripheral blood. The receptors were sampled from a woman aged 50 to 65 who had recovered from COVID-19.

This chain links TRBV4-3 with TRBJ2-3, with 10 bases aligning to TRBD2. The V and J ends lost 1 base and 6 bases, in that order; junction bases with no gene match: 7. Looked up from germline, CDR1 is LGHNA and CDR2 is YSLEER. This CDR3 comprises 16 residues. The CDR3 loop reads CASSQAQAGGTDTQYF. The CDR3, as DNA: TGCGCCAGCAGCCAAGCACAAGCGGGGGGGACCGATACGCAGTATTTT.

The chain combines TRBV19 with TRBJ2-3; 8 nucleotides agree with TRBD2. The CDR3 runs to 15 residues. The trim removed 4 bases at V and 3 bases at J, leaving 6 bases unmatched. Looked up from germline, CDR1 is LNHDA and CDR2 is SQIVND (reference sequence). The CDR3 region is CASSRLAPQTDTQYF. In DNA form, the CDR3 reads TGTGCCAGTAGTAGACTAGCGCCTCAGACAGATACGCAGTATTTT.

This clone was counted once. This chain links TRBV5-4 with TRBJ2-3, with D perhaps matching TRBD2 (6 bases). This CDR3 has 15 amino acids. In germline, CDR1 is SGHNT, CDR2 YYREEE (reference sequence). Trimming removed 4 bases from V and 1 base from J, with 13 bases in between. In nucleotides, the CDR3 is TGTGCCAGCAGCGCCAGACTAGGGGGCACAGATACGCAGTATTTT. Encoded protein: CASSARLGGTDTQYF.

This clone was observed a few times. The V gene is TRBV11-2, the J gene TRBJ2-5; 7 bases match TRBD1. From germline, CDR1 is SGHAT and CDR2 FQNNGV. The CDR3 length is 15 residues. J gave up 9 bases and V 5 bases, and 15 bases lay outside the gene matches. CDR3 region: CASSRDRPPNTAQYF. The CDR3 region has the DNA TGTGCCAGCAGCAGGGACAGACCACCTAATACGGCCCAGTACTTC.

The table lists this clone with a count of one. The chain links TRBV5-6 to TRBJ2-3; 11 nucleotides line up with TRBD2. The CDR3 consists of 16 residues. V lost 0 bases to trimming and J lost 4 bases; unmatched junction nucleotides: 4. CDR1 is SGHDT, CDR2 YYEEEE, per germline. In nucleotides, the CDR3 is TGTGCCAGCAGCTTGGAGGCTAGCGGGAGGTCAGATACGCAGTATTTT. It translates to CASSLEASGRSDTQYF.

This chain joins TRBV7-2 and TRBJ2-5; 7 nucleotides line up with TRBD1. The germline gives CDR1 SGHTA, CDR2 FQGNSA. The CDR3 contains 15 residues. J lost 5 bases, V lost 5 bases, and 11 bases had no gene match. CDR3 sequence (DNA): TGTGCCAGCAGCATGAGGACAGGAAGCCAGGAGACCCAGTACTTC. This sequence encodes CASSMRTGSQETQYF.

This clone was observed once. The chain employs TRBV4-1 and TRBJ1-1; possibly TRBD1 for D (5 bases). Germline CDR1 and CDR2: MGHRA and YSYEKL. Trimming cost V 4 bases and J 6 bases, with 30 bases left between them. The CDR3 extends over 19 amino acids. The CDR3 nucleotides read TGCGCCAGCAGCCGAGGAGACAGTGGAGGGTTTTTAGGTAGCGCTGAAGCTTTCTTT. It specifies CASSRGDSGGFLGSAEAFF.

The chain recombines TRBV19 with TRBJ1-2, with 9 nucleotides matching TRBD1. The germline gives CDR1 LNHDA, CDR2 SQIVND (reference sequence). V trimming: 3 bases; J trimming: 2 bases; junction bases outside the gene matches: 7. This CDR3 is 16 amino acids long. The CDR3 bases are TGTGCCAGTAGTATGCCTCGGGGGACAGGGAACTATGGCTACACCTTC. Translation gives CASSMPRGTGNYGYTF.

The V call is TRBV2, the J call TRBJ2-1, with 10 nucleotides matching TRBD2. There are 16 residues in the CDR3. V shed 5 bases and J 5 bases; nucleotides not matched to a gene: 9. Germline CDR1 is SNHLY and CDR2 is FYNNEI. The CDR3 sequence: CASSPASGRMDNEQFF. The CDR3 DNA is TGTGCCAGCAGTCCCGCTAGCGGGAGAATGGACAATGAGCAGTTCTTC.

The chain couples TRBV5-8 to TRBJ1-5; 10 nucleotides agree with TRBD1. The germline V gene encodes CDR1 SGHTS and CDR2 YDEGEE. The CDR3 contains 15 residues. V lost 4 bases, J lost 7 bases, and 8 bases stayed unmatched. In DNA form, the CDR3 reads TGTGCCAGCAGCGGTGACAGGGGGCTTGACCAGCCCCAGCATTTT. Its protein is CASSGDRGLDQPQHF.

This CDR3 is CASSLGTSGRNLLSEQFF. The CDR3 region has the DNA TGCGCCAGCAGCCTGGGGACTAGCGGGAGGAATCTTCTCAGTGAGCAGTTCTTC. V is TRBV5-1 and J is TRBJ2-1; 15 nucleotides align to TRBD2. This CDR3 contains 18 residues. Germline V gene data show CDR1 as SGHRS and CDR2 as YFSETQ. After removal of 4 bases from V and 9 bases from J, the junction contained 14 bases not matched to a gene.

The sample holds a few counts of this clone. CDR3 sequence: CASSFDSSYNSPLHF. In DNA, the CDR3 is TGTGCCAGCAGCTTTGACAGCTCCTATAATTCACCCCTCCACTTT. The rearrangement joins TRBV7-2 to TRBJ1-6; a weak D match, TRBD1 (5 bases). Per the germline V gene, CDR1 is SGHTA and CDR2 is FQGNSA. The CDR3 length is 15 residues. V lost 3 bases and J 0 bases, leaving 6 bases between the germline ends.

Ten or more counts support this clone. The CDR3, as DNA: TGTGCCAGCAGCGCCTCCGGACAGGCCGACGAGCAGTACTTC. Translation gives CASSASGQADEQYF. This rearrangement joins TRBV9 to TRBJ2-7; 7 bases match TRBD1. The CDR3 spans 14 residues. V was pared by 3 bases and J by 5 bases, with 8 bases of the junction left unmatched. Germline values: CDR1 SGDLS, CDR2 YYNGEE.

This clone has only a few counts. This sequence joins TRBV2 and TRBJ1-3; D is ambiguous. V was trimmed by 6 bases and J by 0 bases, leaving 15 bases between them. Germline V gene data show CDR1 as SNHLY and CDR2 as FYNNEI. The CDR3 runs 16 residues. This CDR3 reads CASRARSRSSGNTIYF. As DNA, the CDR3 is TGTGCCAGCAGGGCCCGGTCCCGGAGCTCTGGAAACACCATATATTTT.

V and J are TRBV7-9 and TRBJ2-1; D call uncertain. Between the trimmed V and J ends, which lost 0 bases and 8 bases, there was a span of 14 bases. Germline CDR1 and CDR2: SEHNR and FQNEAQ (reference sequence). CDR3 length: 15 amino acids. CDR3 loop: CASSLAVARIHEQFF. CDR3 sequence (DNA): TGTGCCAGCAGCTTAGCCGTCGCTAGGATTCATGAGCAGTTCTTC.

The V gene is TRBV15, the J gene TRBJ2-3, with 11 nucleotides matching TRBD2. The CDR3 runs to 17 residues. V lost 0 bases, J lost 5 bases, and 7 bases stayed unmatched. Germline CDR1 is LNHNV and CDR2 is YYDKDF (reference sequence). CDR3 loop: CATSRDPLAGALDTQYF. As DNA, the CDR3 is TGTGCCACCAGCAGAGATCCACTAGCGGGGGCCCTAGATACGCAGTATTTT.

The chain recombines TRBV6-1 with TRBJ2-3; TRBD2 aligns across 11 bases. The germline gives CDR1 MNHNS, CDR2 SASEGT. J was trimmed by 5 bases and V by 1 base; bases with no gene match: 5. CDR3 length: 16 residues. CDR3 loop: CASSEGSGGARDTQYF. The CDR3 DNA is TGTGCCAGCAGTGAAGGTAGCGGGGGGGCTCGAGATACGCAGTATTTT.

J is TRBJ1-6 and V is TRBV9; D possibly corresponds to TRBD1 (5 bases). CDR1 is SGDLS, CDR2 YYNGEE, per germline. The CDR3 extends over 14 amino acids. V dropped 0 bases and J dropped 8 bases, with 9 bases sitting between them. Here the CDR3 reads CASSVEGRDSPLHF. CDR3 in DNA: TGTGCCAGCAGCGTAGAGGGCAGGGATTCACCCCTCCACTTT.

V and J are TRBV28 and TRBJ2-3; D is unclear. Germline assignment: CDR1 MDHEN and CDR2 SYDVKM. The V and J ends lost 1 base and 0 bases respectively, with 5 bases between them. This CDR3 is built from 14 residues. The CDR3 DNA reads as TGTGCCAGCAGTTTATCTACTAGCACAGATACGCAGTATTTT. This gives the protein CASSLSTSTDTQYF.

The chain is built from TRBV7-9 and TRBJ1-2; 7 bases map to TRBD1. This CDR3 spans 16 amino acids. Germline V CDR1 and CDR2: SEHNR, FQNEAQ (reference sequence). J gave up 7 bases and V 5 bases, and 16 bases lay outside the gene matches. The CDR3, as DNA: TGTGCCAGCAGCCGACTGGGAAACAGGGGTTGGGGTGGCTACACCTTC. Its protein is CASSRLGNRGWGGYTF. The full variable domain, rest sourced from reference TRBV7-9 and TRBJ1-2, is DTGVSQNPRHKITKRGQNVTFRCDPISEHNRLYWYRQTLGQGPEFLTYFQNEAQLEKSRLLSDRFSAERPKGSFSTLEIQRTEQGDSAMYLCASSRLGNRGWGGYTFGSGTRLTVV.

This rearrangement joins TRBV5-1 to TRBJ1-1; TRBD1 agrees at 8 bases. The CDR3 totals 15 residues. Looked up from germline, CDR1 is SGHRS and CDR2 is YFSETQ. Germline trimming cut 3 bases from V and 4 bases from J; bases unmatched to any gene: 8. Here the CDR3 DNA reads TGCGCCAGCAGCTCGGGGACAGGTTTGGCCACTGAAGCTTTCTTT. Residues: CASSSGTGLATEAFF. Based on the CDR3 plus reference TRBV5-1 and TRBJ1-1, the full variable domain is KAGVTQTPRYLIKTRGQQVTLSCSPISGHRSVSWYQQTPGQGLQFLFEYFSETQRNKGNFPGRFSGRQFSNSRSEMNVSTLELGDSALYLCASSSGTGLATEAFFGQGTRLTVV.

The rearrangement uses TRBV2 and TRBJ1-2, with D uncertain. The V gene's germline CDR1 is SNHLY and CDR2 FYNNEI. CDR3 length equals 11 residues. V was trimmed by 5 bases and J by 8 bases, leaving 9 bases between them. CDR3: CASSLRRGYTF. The CDR3 coding sequence is TGTGCCAGCAGTCTGAGAAGAGGCTACACCTTC.

J is TRBJ2-2 and V is TRBV4-2; weak D call: TRBD2 (5 bases). This CDR3 has 16 residues. Per the germline V gene, CDR1 is LGHNA and CDR2 is YNFKEQ. The germline V and J ends were trimmed by 7 bases and 4 bases, with 19 bases remaining between them. CDR3 sequence reads: CASIKEPLDGTGELFF. In DNA, the CDR3 is TGTGCCAGCATCAAAGAACCACTAGATGGCACCGGGGAGCTGTTTTTT.